This TCR beta chain was found in a study of blood T cell repertoires in COVID-19. Study background: Some COVID-19 samples were acute and others convalescent; all came from the United States, Italy and Spain. PBMCs, B-cell-depleted T cells, or T cells were the source of the cDNA or gDNA that made up the material.

As originally analysed: Researchers report that nucleated cell counts were estimated from reference gene primer amplification. Libraries were prepared by immunoSEQ multiplex PCR; TCRdb keeps only in-frame clonotypes and omits some of them. V and J calls and clone size are copied from that table; D and trimming were computed from the DNA. Counted here are tens of thousands of clones, 85% occurring once; the ten biggest clones make up 5% to 6.5%. CDR3 length: 19 residues. Per germline, CDR1 KGHSY and CDR2 FQNENV. Germline trimming cut 1 base from V and 0 bases from J; bases unmatched to any gene: 14. The chain has TRBV16 and TRBJ1-2; 7 bases are shared with TRBD1. Specimen: peripheral blood. This receptor was taken from a man aged 45-65 years with active COVID-19. CDR3 bases: TGTGCCAGCAGCCAATATTTGAAGACACAGGGGCGGACTAACTATGGCTACACCTTC. Translation gives CASSQYLKTQGRTNYGYTF.